Listed below are T cell receptor beta chains from one sample, sequenced in a study of T cells in Graves' hyperthyroidism and ophthalmopathy. TCRdb re-derived calls from the multiplex PCR reads in MiXCR, one entry per CDR3 protein. The repertoire has 600,000 to 700,000 distinct CDR3 sequences, roughly 14% of them found once; the top ten carry around 4.1%. The specimen was blood. Every receptor here comes from a woman aged 35 to 49 with Graves' ophthalmopathy. CDR3s include the opening cysteine and the closing phenylalanine or tryptophan. A D gene is named only where the DNA matches it firmly.

CDR3 length: 14; V gene: TRBV28; D gene: .; CDR3 protein: CASSLRVPGTEAFF
CDR3 length: 13; V gene: TRBV10-3; D gene: TRBD1; CDR3 protein: CAIGGTGAYEQYF
CDR3 length: 14; V gene: TRBV12-3/TRBV12-4; D gene: TRBD2; CDR3 protein: CASSPTSGRGTQYF
CDR3 length: 16; V gene: TRBV5-6; D gene: .; CDR3 protein: CASSLATQLAKNIQYF
CDR3 length: 15; V gene: TRBV6-5; D gene: TRBD2; CDR3 protein: CASSLQGLAGGYLKF
CDR3 length: 13; V gene: TRBV19; D gene: .; CDR3 protein: CASSLTLNYGYTF
CDR3 length: 15; V gene: TRBV12-3/TRBV12-4; D gene: .; CDR3 protein: CASSLAIERNTEAFF
CDR3 length: 15; V gene: TRBV3-1; D gene: .; CDR3 protein: CASSYTSQGAHGYTF
CDR3 length: 13; V gene: TRBV29-1; D gene: .; CDR3 protein: CSAVGQLSTEAFF
CDR3 length: 15; V gene: TRBV7-2; D gene: .; CDR3 protein: CASSPPGLWAYEQYF
CDR3 length: 17; V gene: TRBV6-5; D gene: .; CDR3 protein: CASSFSGGGGLQETQYF
CDR3 length: 15; V gene: TRBV7-2; D gene: .; CDR3 protein: CASSLLGGSNQPQHF
CDR3 length: 12; V gene: TRBV25-1; D gene: .; CDR3 protein: CASRAGGETQYF
CDR3 length: 14; V gene: TRBV10-2; D gene: .; CDR3 protein: CASSPQGAPRSSYF
CDR3 length: 15; V gene: TRBV6-5; D gene: .; CDR3 protein: CASSSWTDMNTEAFF
CDR3 length: 16; V gene: TRBV6-5; D gene: .; CDR3 protein: CASSYSNTGANTEAFF
CDR3 length: 13; V gene: TRBV9; D gene: TRBD2; CDR3 protein: CASSGLARGEQYF
CDR3 length: 15; V gene: TRBV6-1; D gene: .; CDR3 protein: CASSKPTGPQETQYF
CDR3 length: 13; V gene: TRBV12-3/TRBV12-4; D gene: .; CDR3 protein: CASSLGASYGYTF
CDR3 length: 13; V gene: TRBV2; D gene: TRBD1; CDR3 protein: CASRGQGGQPQHF
CDR3 length: 13; V gene: TRBV27; D gene: .; CDR3 protein: CASSLQKNQPQHF
CDR3 length: 13; V gene: TRBV5-1; D gene: .; CDR3 protein: CASSLDLHYEQYF
CDR3 length: 13; V gene: TRBV12-3/TRBV12-4; D gene: .; CDR3 protein: CASSRPYTNIQYF
CDR3 length: 12; V gene: TRBV20-1; D gene: TRBD2; CDR3 protein: CSAIAGGYEQYF
CDR3 length: 15; V gene: TRBV10-3; D gene: TRBD2; CDR3 protein: CAISEQTSGRETQYF
CDR3 length: 15; V gene: TRBV4-2; D gene: TRBD2; CDR3 protein: CASSQELAGSYEQYF
CDR3 length: 13; V gene: TRBV29-1; D gene: TRBD2; CDR3 protein: CSVFLAGLHEQYF
CDR3 length: 15; V gene: TRBV6-1; D gene: TRBD1; CDR3 protein: CASSNNRGSTYGYTF
CDR3 length: 16; V gene: TRBV11-2; D gene: .; CDR3 protein: CASSLVGAGNSYEQYF
CDR3 length: 14; V gene: TRBV9; D gene: TRBD1; CDR3 protein: CASSTTGVDQPQHF
CDR3 length: 13; V gene: TRBV7-2; D gene: TRBD2; CDR3 protein: CASSGKGKETQYF
CDR3 length: 14; V gene: TRBV3-1; D gene: TRBD2; CDR3 protein: CASSPGLTNYEQYF
CDR3 length: 13; V gene: TRBV6-2/TRBV6-3; D gene: .; CDR3 protein: CASSYSFYREAFF
CDR3 length: 14; V gene: TRBV6-2/TRBV6-3; D gene: .; CDR3 protein: CASFHRPGNTEAFF
CDR3 length: 15; V gene: TRBV6-2/TRBV6-3; D gene: TRBD1; CDR3 protein: CASSYLQTGGYGYTF
CDR3 length: 15; V gene: TRBV12-3/TRBV12-4; D gene: TRBD1; CDR3 protein: CASSDPGQPDYEQYF
CDR3 length: 13; V gene: TRBV7-3; D gene: .; CDR3 protein: CASSHQALSEQYF
CDR3 length: 17; V gene: TRBV6-1; D gene: .; CDR3 protein: CASSVPQGFSGANVLTF
CDR3 length: 17; V gene: TRBV27; D gene: .; CDR3 protein: CASSLSKAWGRDYGYTF
CDR3 length: 17; V gene: TRBV19; D gene: .; CDR3 protein: CASSLSTSPSGANVLTF
CDR3 length: 14; V gene: TRBV20-1; D gene: .; CDR3 protein: CSPAVDSSNTEAFF
CDR3 length: 13; V gene: TRBV6-2/TRBV6-3; D gene: .; CDR3 protein: CASSYQTPTEAFF
CDR3 length: 15; V gene: TRBV12-3/TRBV12-4; D gene: .; CDR3 protein: CASSFTRTPGTEAFF
CDR3 length: 15; V gene: TRBV19; D gene: .; CDR3 protein: CAARAGAKLNYGYTF
CDR3 length: 16; V gene: TRBV5-1; D gene: TRBD1; CDR3 protein: CASSLGQGAFRETQYF
CDR3 length: 13; V gene: TRBV30; D gene: TRBD2; CDR3 protein: CAWSSGRAYEQYF
CDR3 length: 15; V gene: TRBV10-3; D gene: TRBD1; CDR3 protein: CAIRTGTTESYEQYF
CDR3 length: 13; V gene: TRBV4-2; D gene: .; CDR3 protein: CASSQDPNGVAFF
CDR3 length: 13; V gene: TRBV28; D gene: .; CDR3 protein: CASGDGVAYEQYF
CDR3 length: 13; V gene: TRBV28; D gene: .; CDR3 protein: CASSPPASYGYTF
CDR3 length: 14; V gene: TRBV20-1; D gene: .; CDR3 protein: CSAGGGASTYEQYF
CDR3 length: 14; V gene: TRBV7-9; D gene: .; CDR3 protein: CASSFYEGAETQYF
CDR3 length: 15; V gene: TRBV7-9; D gene: .; CDR3 protein: CASSHDQGYGETQYF
CDR3 length: 16; V gene: TRBV11-2; D gene: .; CDR3 protein: CASSLGWSGSLGGYTF
CDR3 length: 13; V gene: TRBV12-3/TRBV12-4; D gene: .; CDR3 protein: CASSLLVENIQYF